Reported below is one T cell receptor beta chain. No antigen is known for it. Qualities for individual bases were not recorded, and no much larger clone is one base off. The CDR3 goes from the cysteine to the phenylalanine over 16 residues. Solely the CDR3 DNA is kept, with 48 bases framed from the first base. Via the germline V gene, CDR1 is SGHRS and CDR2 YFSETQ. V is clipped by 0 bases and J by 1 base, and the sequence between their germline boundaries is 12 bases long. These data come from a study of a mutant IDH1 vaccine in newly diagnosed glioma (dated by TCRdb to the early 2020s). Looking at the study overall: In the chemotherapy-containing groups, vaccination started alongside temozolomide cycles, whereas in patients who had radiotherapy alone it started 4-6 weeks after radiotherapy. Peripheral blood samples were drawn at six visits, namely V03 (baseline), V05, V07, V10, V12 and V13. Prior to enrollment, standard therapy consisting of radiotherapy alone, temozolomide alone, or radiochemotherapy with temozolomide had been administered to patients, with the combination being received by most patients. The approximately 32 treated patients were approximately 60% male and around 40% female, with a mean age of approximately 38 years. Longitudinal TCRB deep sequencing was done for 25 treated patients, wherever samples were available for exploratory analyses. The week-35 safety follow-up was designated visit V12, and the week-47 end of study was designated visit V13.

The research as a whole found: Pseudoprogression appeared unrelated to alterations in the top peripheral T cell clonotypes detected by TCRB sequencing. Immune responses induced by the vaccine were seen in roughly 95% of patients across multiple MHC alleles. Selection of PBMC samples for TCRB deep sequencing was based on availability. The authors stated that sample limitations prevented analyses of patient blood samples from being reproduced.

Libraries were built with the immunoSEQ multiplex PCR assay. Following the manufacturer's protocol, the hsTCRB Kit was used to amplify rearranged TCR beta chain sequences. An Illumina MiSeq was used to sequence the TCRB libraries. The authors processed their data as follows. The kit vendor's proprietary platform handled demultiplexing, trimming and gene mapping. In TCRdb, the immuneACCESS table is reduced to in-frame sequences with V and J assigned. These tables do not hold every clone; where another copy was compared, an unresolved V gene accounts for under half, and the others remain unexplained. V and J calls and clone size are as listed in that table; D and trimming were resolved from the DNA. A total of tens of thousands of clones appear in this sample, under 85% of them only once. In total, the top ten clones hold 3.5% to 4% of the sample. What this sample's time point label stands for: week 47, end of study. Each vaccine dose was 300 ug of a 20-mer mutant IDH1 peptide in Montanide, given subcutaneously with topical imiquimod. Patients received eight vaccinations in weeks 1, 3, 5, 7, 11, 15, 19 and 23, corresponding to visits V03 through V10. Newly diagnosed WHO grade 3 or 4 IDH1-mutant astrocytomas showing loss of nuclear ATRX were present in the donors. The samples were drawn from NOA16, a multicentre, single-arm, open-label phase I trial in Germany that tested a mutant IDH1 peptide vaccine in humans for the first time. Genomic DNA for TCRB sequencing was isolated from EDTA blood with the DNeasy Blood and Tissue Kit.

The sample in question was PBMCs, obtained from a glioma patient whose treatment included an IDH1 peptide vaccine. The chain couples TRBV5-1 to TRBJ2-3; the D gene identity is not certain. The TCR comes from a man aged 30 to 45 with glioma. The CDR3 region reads CASSLVVGPRTDTQYF. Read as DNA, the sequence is TGCGCCAGCAGCTTGGTGGTGGGTCCCCGCACAGATACGCAGTATTTT.